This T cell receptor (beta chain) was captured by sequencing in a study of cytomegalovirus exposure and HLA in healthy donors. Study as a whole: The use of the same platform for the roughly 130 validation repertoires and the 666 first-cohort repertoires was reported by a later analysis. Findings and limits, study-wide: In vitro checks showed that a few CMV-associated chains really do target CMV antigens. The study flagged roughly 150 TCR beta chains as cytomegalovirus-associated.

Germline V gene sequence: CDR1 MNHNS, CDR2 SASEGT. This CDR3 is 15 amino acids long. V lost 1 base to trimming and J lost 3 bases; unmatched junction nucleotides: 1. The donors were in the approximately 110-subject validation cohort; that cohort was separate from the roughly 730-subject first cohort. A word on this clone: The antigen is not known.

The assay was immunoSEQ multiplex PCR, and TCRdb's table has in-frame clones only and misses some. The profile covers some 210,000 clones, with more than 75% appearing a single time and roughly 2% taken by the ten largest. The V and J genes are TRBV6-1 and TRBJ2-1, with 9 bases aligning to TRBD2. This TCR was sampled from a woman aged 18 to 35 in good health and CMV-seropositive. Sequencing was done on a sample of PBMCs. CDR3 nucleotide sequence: TGTGCCAGCAGTGAAGGACTAGCGGTCTACAATGAGCAGTTCTTC. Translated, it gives CASSEGLAVYNEQFF.